The 17 T cell receptor beta chains reported below all come from one sample, sequenced in a study of cytomegalovirus exposure and HLA in healthy donors. The PCR had 60 Vbeta and 13 Jbeta primers. Some clones are missing from TCRdb's copy, which holds only in-frame ones; the method was immunoSEQ multiplex PCR. The sample carries about 180,000 clones, 76% recorded once. The sequencing sample was made of PBMCs. All receptors come from a woman in her thirties in good health and CMV-seropositive.

The chain uses TRBV4-2 and TRBJ2-1; 8 nucleotides line up with TRBD1. In germline, CDR1 is LGHNA, CDR2 YNFKEQ. J was trimmed by 6 bases and V by 4 bases; bases with no gene match: 8. The CDR3 loop spans 15 amino acids. The CDR3 spells CASSPGQGSLNEQFF. For the CDR3, the DNA is TGTGCCAGCAGCCCCGGACAGGGAAGCCTCAATGAGCAGTTCTTC.

This chain links TRBV28 with TRBJ2-5, with D perhaps TRBD2 (7 bases). CDR3 length: 15 residues. CDR1 MDHEN and CDR2 SYDVKM come from the germline V gene. Trimming pared 4 bases from V and 7 bases from J, leaving 19 bases between. CDR3 sequence reads: CASSSRDTRGGTQYF. Here the CDR3 DNA reads TGTGCCAGCAGTTCCCGGGATACTAGGGGGGGGACCCAGTACTTC.

This clone occurred once. The chain has TRBV28 and TRBJ1-6, with D possibly matching TRBD1 (5 bases). Trimming took off 4 bases at V and 7 bases at J, with 14 bases between the two ends. This CDR3 has 15 amino acids. Germline V gives CDR1 MDHEN, CDR2 SYDVKM. CDR3 DNA: TGTGCCAGCAGTTGGGGGAGGGCTGGGAATTCACCCCTCCACTTT. Protein sequence: CASSWGRAGNSPLHF.

V is TRBV18 and J is TRBJ1-5, with no clear D. This CDR3 spans 14 amino acids. Germline V gene sequence: CDR1 KGHSH, CDR2 LQKENI. V dropped 1 base and J dropped 5 bases, with 9 bases sitting between them. The CDR3 nucleotides are TGTGCCAGCTCACCACGGCGGGATCATCAGCCCCAGCATTTT. Translation: CASSPRRDHQPQHF.

The rearrangement uses TRBV6-5 and TRBJ2-7, with 7 bases identical to TRBD1. CDR1 and CDR2 (germline): MNHEY, SVGAGI. The trim removed 6 bases at V and 11 bases at J, leaving 19 bases unmatched. The CDR3 loop spans 15 amino acids. This CDR3 reads CASRQHRDRDVIEYF. DNA for the CDR3: TGTGCCAGCAGGCAACACCGAGACAGGGACGTGATAGAGTACTTC.

The chain recombines TRBV2 with TRBJ1-5; D unclear. From germline, CDR1 is SNHLY and CDR2 FYNNEI. The length of the CDR3 is 15 residues. Trimming took off 8 bases at V and 11 bases at J, with 25 bases between the two ends. CDR3 sequence (DNA): TGTGCCAGCTCTTCCCGCCCGCGGATGGTCTCGGCCCAGCATTTT. As protein: CASSSRPRMVSAQHF.

V usage is TRBV5-1 and J usage is TRBJ2-3; TRBD2 agrees at 8 bases. J lost 0 bases, V lost 1 base, and 7 bases had no gene match. The CDR3 length is 17 residues. Germline CDR1 SGHRS, CDR2 YFSETQ. The CDR3 is CASSLSPSGGSTDTQYF. The CDR3 nucleotides are TGCGCCAGCAGCTTGAGTCCCAGCGGGGGAAGCACAGATACGCAGTATTTT.

The gene calls are TRBV11-1 and TRBJ1-1; D is ambiguous. The germline V gene encodes CDR1 SGHAT and CDR2 FQDESV (reference sequence). The CDR3 is 13 amino acids. V shed 7 bases and J shed 0 bases, with 9 bases lying between them. For the CDR3, the DNA is TGTGCCAGCATGCGGGAGTTGAACACTGAAGCTTTCTTT. Translation gives CASMRELNTEAFF.

The chain combines TRBV19 with TRBJ1-5, with D uncertain. Germline-derived CDR1 and CDR2 are LNHDA and SQIVND (reference sequence). V was shortened by 4 bases and J by 7 bases, with 14 bases between the two germline ends. The CDR3 has 14 amino acids. The DNA of the CDR3 is TGTGCCAGTAGTACGGACCGGGCGGGCCAGCCCCAGCATTTT. Protein product: CASSTDRAGQPQHF.

The rearrangement links TRBV27 to TRBJ2-3; 8 nucleotides match TRBD2. The CDR3 contains 14 residues. Germline CDR1 MNHEY, CDR2 SMNVEV (reference sequence). J gave up 1 base and V 6 bases, and 3 bases lay outside the gene matches. The CDR3 DNA is TGTGCCAGCAGGTATAGCGGGGGCACAGATACGCAGTATTTT. This encodes CASRYSGGTDTQYF.

The chain couples TRBV4-2 to TRBJ1-5, with D perhaps matching TRBD1 (5 bases). Germline V gene data show CDR1 as LGHNA and CDR2 as YNFKEQ. The V end was cut by 1 base, the J end by 7 bases, with 14 bases between. CDR3 size: 15 residues. The CDR3 DNA reads as TGTGCCAGCAGCCAAGTCATAGGGGAGGGCCAGCCCCAGCATTTT. Residues: CASSQVIGEGQPQHF.

This clone was picked up one time. V is TRBV7-3 and J is TRBJ1-1; D call uncertain. This CDR3 is built from 13 residues. Germline CDR1 reads SGHTA; CDR2 reads FQGTGA. V was clipped by 4 bases and J by 1 base, with 7 bases between them. The CDR3 DNA sequence: TGTGCCAGCAGCTCCCGGGAGAACACTGAAGCTTTCTTT. Translation: CASSSRENTEAFF.

The V and J genes are TRBV10-3 and TRBJ2-3; tentative D call: TRBD1 (6 bases). There are 16 residues in the CDR3. With 5 bases removed from V and 2 bases from J, the gap between germline ends came to 17 bases. The germline CDR1 and CDR2 sequences are ENHRY and SYGVKD. The CDR3 DNA sequence: TGTGCCATCAGTTCCACGGGACACCCAGCCACAGATACGCAGTATTTT. The encoded protein is CAISSTGHPATDTQYF.

The sample holds a few counts of this clone. V is TRBV28 and J is TRBJ2-3; 9 bases are shared with TRBD2. J was trimmed by 0 bases and V by 6 bases; bases with no gene match: 4. Looked up from germline, CDR1 is MDHEN and CDR2 is SYDVKM. This CDR3 region has 15 residues. Written as DNA, the CDR3 is TGTGCCAGCAGCTCTAGCGGGACTAGCACAGATACGCAGTATTTT. Its translation is CASSSSGTSTDTQYF.

The chain links TRBV5-1 to TRBJ2-3; 8 nucleotides agree with TRBD2. Unmatched junction bases numbered 5, after V lost 2 bases and J lost 3 bases. CDR1 SGHRS and CDR2 YFSETQ come from the germline V gene. This CDR3 has 15 amino acids. CDR3 DNA sequence: TGCGCCAGCAGCTTAAGGACTAGCATTACAGATACGCAGTATTTT. It yields the protein CASSLRTSITDTQYF.

This clone was seen a few times. This rearrangement joins TRBV25-1 to TRBJ1-4; D call uncertain. The CDR3 spans 16 residues. Per germline, CDR1 MGHDK and CDR2 SYGVNS. Deletions cut 4 bases from V and 7 bases from J, with 19 bases between. CDR3 protein: CASSAPGLHRGEKLFF. As DNA, the CDR3 is TGTGCCAGCAGTGCCCCCGGGCTCCACCGGGGTGAAAAACTGTTTTTT.

This chain links TRBV11-3 with TRBJ2-7; the D gene is possibly TRBD1 (6 bases). The V and J ends lost 2 bases and 3 bases respectively, with 8 bases between them. This CDR3 contains 13 residues. Germline CDR1 and CDR2: SGHNT and YENEEA. This CDR3 is CASSLIRGYEQYF. The CDR3 DNA is TGTGCCAGCAGCTTAATCAGGGGCTACGAGCAGTACTTC.